Listed below are T cell receptor beta chains from one sample, sequenced in a study of identical twins. TCRdb redid the calling of the 5' RACE reads with MiXCR, one entry per CDR3 protein. The sample has roughly 1,500,000 distinct CDR3 sequences, around 33% seen once. Sequencing was performed on cord blood. The receptors come from a newborn girl in good health. Both conserved end residues are trimmed from each CDR3. Fields, in order: J gene, V gene, CDR3 protein.

J: TRBJ2-1; V: TRBV28; CDR3: ASSLSMISYEQF
J: TRBJ2-1; V: TRBV20-1; CDR3: SAREREQETQF
J: TRBJ1-2; V: TRBV7-9; CDR3: ASSLVRGGHT
J: TRBJ1-2; V: TRBV6-6; CDR3: ASSYGDRGHYGYT
J: TRBJ2-5; V: TRBV7-2; CDR3: ASSFVLAEQETQY
J: NA; V: TRBV21-1; CDR3: ASTSTECEQY
J: TRBJ2-7; V: TRBV24-1; CDR3: ATSDPLAGDYEQY
J: TRBJ2-6; V: TRBV5-1; CDR3: ASANLYPSGANVLT
J: TRBJ1-5; V: TRBV4-2; CDR3: ASSQESPSNQPQH
J: TRBJ2-2; V: TRBV5-1; CDR3: ASSAVSGTGELF
J: TRBJ1-2; V: TRBV20-1; CDR3: SASLGGTGDGYT
J: TRBJ1-5; V: TRBV10-3; CDR3: AISGTGGGNQPQH
J: TRBJ2-7; V: TRBV11-2; CDR3: ASSSIKTSLYEQY
J: TRBJ1-6; V: TRBV18; CDR3: ASSPPWGGNYNSPLH
J: TRBJ2-7; V: TRBV12-3/TRBV12-4; CDR3: ASSSGTSGVYEQY
J: TRBJ2-7; V: TRBV9; CDR3: ASSPSQRAPYEQY
J: NA; V: TRBV20-1; CDR3: SARTSNSNEQY
J: TRBJ1-2; V: TRBV7-9; CDR3: AGSPGPPRHGYT
J: TRBJ2-1; V: TRBV10-3; CDR3: AISVRRSYNEQF
J: NA; V: TRBV12-3/TRBV12-4; CDR3: ASSRLGSIVDEQY
J: TRBJ2-4; V: TRBV20-1; CDR3: SARDPTHSTKNIQY
J: TRBJ2-5; V: TRBV24-1; CDR3: ATSDLGGDQETQY
J: TRBJ2-1; V: TRBV28; CDR3: ASGTGTGGRNEQF
J: TRBJ2-1; V: TRBV11-2; CDR3: ASSLRWSYSGSYNEQF
J: TRBJ2-7; V: TRBV7-9; CDR3: ASSLSQGYDCEQY
J: TRBJ2-7; V: TRBV12-3/TRBV12-4; CDR3: ASRPRGAGDSYEQY
J: TRBJ1-4; V: TRBV4-1; CDR3: ASTASGSRTPREKLF
J: NA; V: TRBV6-6; CDR3: ASSYLTGVPNIQY
J: TRBJ2-3; V: TRBV24-1; CDR3: ATSDPTDTQY
J: TRBJ1-1; V: TRBV14; CDR3: ASQEGQMNTEAF
J: TRBJ2-5; V: TRBV24-1; CDR3: ATSDQAPQETQY
J: TRBJ2-4; V: TRBV7-2; CDR3: ASSLALAGDIQY
J: TRBJ2-5; V: TRBV20-1; CDR3: SAPPETQY
J: TRBJ1-1; V: TRBV4-1; CDR3: ASSPTGDMAEAF
J: TRBJ1-2; V: TRBV30; CDR3: AWSHVAVIYGYT
J: TRBJ2-5; V: TRBV29-1; CDR3: SVEDPGLLFGTQETQY
J: TRBJ2-3; V: TRBV13; CDR3: ASSPTGGETDTQY
J: TRBJ1-2; V: TRBV24-1; CDR3: ATSGRGEGYT
J: TRBJ1-2; V: TRBV5-1; CDR3: ASRPPGQAYTNYGYT
J: TRBJ1-1; V: TRBV6-2/TRBV6-3; CDR3: ASRPTSTGNTEAF
J: TRBJ2-7; V: TRBV4-1; CDR3: ASSQRDRVSSYEQY
J: NA; V: TRBV27; CDR3: ASSLRREAPSYEQY
J: TRBJ2-2; V: TRBV5-6; CDR3: ASSFWGSGNTGELF
J: NA; V: TRBV7-9; CDR3: ASSVWDYEQY
J: TRBJ2-1; V: TRBV4-1; CDR3: ASSSHGLAGPDEQF
J: TRBJ1-1; V: TRBV2; CDR3: ASSVDRAPNTEAF